Listed below are T cell receptor beta chains from one sample, sequenced in a study of blood T cell repertoires in COVID-19. The table came from immunoSEQ multiplex PCR; TCRdb's copy has only in-frame clones and leaves some out. The sample consists of just under 80,000 clones, about four fifths of them appearing once. The source material was peripheral blood. The source is a human donor in a cohort sampled during active COVID-19. Each CDR3 is given with its conserved first and last residue. A D gene is named only where the DNA matches it firmly. Some rows have no size entry. The others give once, few or many, or a class for an expanded clone.

j_call cdr3_length d_call clone_size v_call cdr3_nt cdr3_aa
TRBJ2-7 13 TRBD1 - TRBV28 TGTGCCAGCAGGCGGACAGGGGCCTACGAGCAGTACTTC CASRRTGAYEQYF
TRBJ2-1 13 - once TRBV19 TGTGCCAGTAGTATAGGATCGGTCTATGAGCAGTTCTTC CASSIGSVYEQFF
TRBJ2-2 14 - - TRBV3-1/TRBV3-2 TGTGCCAGCAGCCGGGGACAGAACACCGGGGAGCTGTTTTTT CASSRGQNTGELFF
TRBJ1-5 14 TRBD1 - TRBV7-8 TGTGCCAGCAGCCATGGGACAGGAGGCCAGCCCCAGCATTTT CASSHGTGGQPQHF
TRBJ1-6 16 TRBD1 once TRBV3-1/TRBV3-2 TGTGCCAGCAGCCCCCGGGACAGGGGGTATAATTCACCCCTCCACTTT CASSPRDRGYNSPLHF
TRBJ2-3 16 - - TRBV9 TGTGCCAGCAGCCCCCGGGCGCGGGCTAGCACAGATACGCAGTATTTT CASSPRARASTDTQYF
TRBJ1-6 17 - - TRBV3-1/TRBV3-2 TGTGCCAGCAGCCCACGGGATTCGAGCTCCTATAATTCACCCCTCCACTTT CASSPRDSSSYNSPLHF
TRBJ1-1 14 - - TRBV7-9 TGTGCCAGCAGCTTCGGGCAGGGGAGGGCTGAAGCTTTCTTT CASSFGQGRAEAFF
TRBJ1-2 15 - - TRBV6-5 TGTGCCAGCAGACAAACCCGGACCGGGGTGGGGGGCTACACCTTC CASRQTRTGVGGYTF
TRBJ2-6 17 TRBD1 - TRBV27 TGTGCCAGCAGCCCGGACAGGGGGCAGGCTGGGGCCAACGTCCTGACTTTC CASSPDRGQAGANVLTF
TRBJ2-1 16 - - TRBV9 TGTGCCAGCAGCGTAGACGGGTCTAGCTCCTACAATGAGCAGTTCTTC CASSVDGSSSYNEQFF
TRBJ1-5 15 - - TRBV3-1/TRBV3-2 TGTGCCAGCAGCCAAGTTGGAGGGCCCAATCAGCCCCAGCATTTT CASSQVGGPNQPQHF
TRBJ2-3 17 TRBD2 - TRBV7-2 TGTGCCAGCAGCTTAGGGACTAGCGGGACGAGAACAGATACGCAGTATTTT CASSLGTSGTRTDTQYF
TRBJ2-7 17 - - TRBV6-4 TGTGCCAGCAGTGACTTCGCGGACAGAGAGGTACACTACGAGCAGTACTTC CASSDFADREVHYEQYF
TRBJ2-2 12 - - TRBV5-4 TGTGCCAGCAGCTTGGTAGACGGGGAGCTGTTTTTT CASSLVDGELFF
TRBJ2-2 17 TRBD1 few TRBV9 TGTGCCAGCAGCGTAGGGGGACAGGGCCTGAACACCGGGGAGCTGTTTTTT CASSVGGQGLNTGELFF
TRBJ1-2 14 TRBD1 - TRBV28 TGTGCCAGCAGTTCTCCGACAGGGCGGTGGGGCTACACCTTC CASSSPTGRWGYTF
TRBJ1-1 14 - - TRBV18 TGTGCCAGCTCACCATTTAGTGAGGACACTGAAGCTTTCTTT CASSPFSEDTEAFF
TRBJ1-2 14 TRBD1 - TRBV5-5 TGTGCCAGCAGCTTGAGGACAGGGGACTATGGCTACACCTTC CASSLRTGDYGYTF
TRBJ1-2 12 - few TRBV7-9 TGTGCCAGCAGCGCTAGCGGGGTGGGCTACACCTTC CASSASGVGYTF
TRBJ2-5 17 TRBD2 - TRBV5-1 TGCGCCAGCAGCTCCGGGGTAGCGGGGGGGCTCCAAGAGACCCAGTACTTC CASSSGVAGGLQETQYF
TRBJ1-1 17 TRBD1 - TRBV19 TGTGCCAGTAGTAACCTCCAGACAGGGGGAATGAACACTGAAGCTTTCTTT CASSNLQTGGMNTEAFF
TRBJ1-3 15 - - TRBV19 TGTGCCAGTCGGATCGACGGGAGCTCTGGAAACACCATATATTTT CASRIDGSSGNTIYF
TRBJ2-1 16 TRBD2 - TRBV5-1 TGCGCCAGCAGCGTTTTAGCGGGGAGTTCCTACAATGAGCAGTTCTTC CASSVLAGSSYNEQFF
TRBJ1-1 14 - - TRBV5-1 TGCGCCAGCAGCCGGTCGGGGGGAAGCACTGAAGCTTTCTTT CASSRSGGSTEAFF
TRBJ2-2 13 TRBD1 - TRBV5-1 TGCGCCAGCAGCTACCAGGGGGCCGGGGAGCTGTTTTTT CASSYQGAGELFF
TRBJ1-3 15 - few TRBV9 TGTGCCAGCAGCGTAGGGGCCAACTCTGGAAACACCATATATTTT CASSVGANSGNTIYF
TRBJ1-5 14 TRBD1 - TRBV7-2 TGTGCCAGCAGCCCAGGACAGGACAATCAGCCCCAGCATTTT CASSPGQDNQPQHF
TRBJ2-3 15 - - TRBV2 TGTGCCAGCAGTTTGGGAGACGGGCTAAGAGATACGCAGTATTTT CASSLGDGLRDTQYF
TRBJ1-4 16 TRBD1 - TRBV5-1 TGCGCCAGCAGCGGGGGACAGGGAAGTCTTAATGAAAAACTGTTTTTT CASSGGQGSLNEKLFF
TRBJ2-7 16 - - TRBV5-8 TGTGCCAGCACACCCCAGAGAATAGCGAACTCCTACGAGCAGTACTTC CASTPQRIANSYEQYF
TRBJ2-7 14 TRBD2 - TRBV4-1 TGCGCCAGCAGCCAACACGGACTAGTATACGAGCAGTACTTC CASSQHGLVYEQYF
TRBJ2-7 15 - - TRBV5-1 TGCGCCAGCAGCTTGTCGCAGGGACAATCCTACGAGCAGTACTTC CASSLSQGQSYEQYF
TRBJ1-2 15 - once TRBV9 TGTGCCAGCAGGTCCCATTACTCATCCAACTATGGCTACACCTTC CASRSHYSSNYGYTF
TRBJ2-3 12 TRBD2 - TRBV29-1 TGCAGCAGTAGCGGGGTCACAGATACGCAGTATTTT CSSSGVTDTQYF
TRBJ1-3 13 - - TRBV28 TGTGCCAGCAGTTTTCAGCTGCGGGACACCATATATTTT CASSFQLRDTIYF
TRBJ2-7 14 - - TRBV27 TGTGCCAGCAGCAAGCAGGGAATCTCCTACGAGCAGTACTTC CASSKQGISYEQYF
TRBJ2-1 16 TRBD2 - TRBV5-1 TGCGCCAGCAGCCCCGGGACTAGCGGGAGAAGCTATGAGCAGTTCTTC CASSPGTSGRSYEQFF
TRBJ1-6 14 TRBD1 few TRBV5-1 TGCGCCAGCAGCAGGGACAGGGATAATTCACCCCTCCACTTT CASSRDRDNSPLHF
TRBJ2-7 11 - - TRBV28 TGTGCCACAGGGTATCCCTACGAGCAGTACTTC CATGYPYEQYF
TRBJ2-7 15 - - TRBV28 TGTGCCAGCAGCCCACAAACGGTCGGGTCCTACGAGCAGTACTTC CASSPQTVGSYEQYF